The clone carrying this T cell receptor (beta chain) has ten or more counts. Its antigen is as yet unknown. Read sequence stops 3 residues before the CDR3 end, and the germline J gene provides the missing end. The data belong to a study of T cell clonality in common variable immunodeficiency. Findings and limits, study-wide: Fewer TCRbeta clones were shared among CVID subjects than controls. Common variable immunodeficiency TCR beta sequences reportedly had fewer deletions and N-nucleotide insertions. Compared with healthy controls, CVID subjects showed increased TCRbeta clonality, mostly in about a third.

The CDR3 runs to 15 residues. The ends lost 8 bases at V and 4 bases at J; junction bases unmatched: 8. CDR1 and CDR2 from the germline V gene are LNHDA and SQIVND (reference sequence). Here immunoSEQ multiplex PCR was the method, and the copy in TCRdb shows in-frame clones only, minus some. Listed for the sample are approximately 56,000 clones, none seen a single time. The receptor comes from a person aged 18-70 years in good health. Specimen: peripheral blood mononuclear cells. The chain has TRBV19 and TRBJ2-3; TRBD1 matches at 11 bases. CDR3 DNA, as far as it was read: TGTGCCAGTGGCCGGACAGGGGGCAAAGCAGATACG. Translating it yields CASGRTGGKADT. Given in full, the CDR3 is CASGRTGGKADTQYF.